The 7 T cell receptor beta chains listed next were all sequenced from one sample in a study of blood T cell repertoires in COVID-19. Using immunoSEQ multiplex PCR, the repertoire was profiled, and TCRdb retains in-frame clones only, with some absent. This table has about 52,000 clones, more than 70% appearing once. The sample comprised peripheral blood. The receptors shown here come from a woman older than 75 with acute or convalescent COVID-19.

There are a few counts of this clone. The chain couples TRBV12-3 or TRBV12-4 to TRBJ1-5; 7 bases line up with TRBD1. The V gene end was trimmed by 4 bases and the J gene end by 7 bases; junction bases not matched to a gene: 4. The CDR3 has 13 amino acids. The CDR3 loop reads CASSWDRKQPQHF. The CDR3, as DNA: TGTGCCAGCAGTTGGGACAGAAAGCAGCCCCAGCATTTT.

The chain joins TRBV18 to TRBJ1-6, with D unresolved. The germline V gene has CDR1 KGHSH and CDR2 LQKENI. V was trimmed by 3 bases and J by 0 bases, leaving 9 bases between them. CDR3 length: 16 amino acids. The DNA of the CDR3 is TGTGCCAGCTCACCCGGTATAAGCTCCTATAATTCACCCCTCCACTTT. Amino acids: CASSPGISSYNSPLHF.

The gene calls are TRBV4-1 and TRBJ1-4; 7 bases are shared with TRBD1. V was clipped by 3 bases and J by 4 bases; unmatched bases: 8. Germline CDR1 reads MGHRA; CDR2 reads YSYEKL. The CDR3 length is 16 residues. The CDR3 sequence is CASSHWAGTDNEKLFF. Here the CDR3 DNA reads TGCGCCAGCAGCCATTGGGCCGGGACAGATAATGAAAAACTGTTTTTT.

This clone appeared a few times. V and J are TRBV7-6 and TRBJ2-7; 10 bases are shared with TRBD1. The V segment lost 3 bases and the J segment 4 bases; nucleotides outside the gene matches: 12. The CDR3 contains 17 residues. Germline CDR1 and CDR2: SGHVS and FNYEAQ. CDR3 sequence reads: CASSFEPSTGGAYEQYF. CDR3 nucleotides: TGTGCCAGCAGCTTTGAACCGTCGACAGGGGGCGCATACGAGCAGTACTTC. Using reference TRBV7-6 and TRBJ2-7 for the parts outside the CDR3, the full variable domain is GAGVSQSPRYKVTKRGQDVALRCDPISGHVSLYWYRQALGQGPEFLTYFNYEAQQDKSGLPNDRFSAERPEGSISTLTIQRTEQRDSAMYRCASSFEPSTGGAYEQYFGPGTRLTVT.

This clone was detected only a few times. For the CDR3, the DNA is TGTGCCTGGGCGAAATCAGGGTCCCAAGAGACCCAGTACTTC. It is translated as CAWAKSGSQETQYF. The chain is built from TRBV30 and TRBJ2-5, with D possibly being TRBD1 (5 bases). The CDR3 runs 14 residues. Trimming took off 5 bases at V and 1 base at J, with 14 bases between the two ends. Germline loops: CDR1 GTSNPN, CDR2 SVGIG (reference sequence).

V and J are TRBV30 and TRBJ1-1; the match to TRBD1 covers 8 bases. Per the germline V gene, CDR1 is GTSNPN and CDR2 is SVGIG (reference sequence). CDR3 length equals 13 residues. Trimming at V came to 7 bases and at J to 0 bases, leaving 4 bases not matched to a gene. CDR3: CASDRDLNTEAFF. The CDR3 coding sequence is TGTGCCTCGGACAGGGACCTGAACACTGAAGCTTTCTTT.

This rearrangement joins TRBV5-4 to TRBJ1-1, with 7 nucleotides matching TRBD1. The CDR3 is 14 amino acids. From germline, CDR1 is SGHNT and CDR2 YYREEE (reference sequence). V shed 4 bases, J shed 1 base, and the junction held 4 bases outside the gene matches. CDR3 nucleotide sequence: TGTGCCAGCAGCACCGGGACAGAGAACACTGAAGCTTTCTTT. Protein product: CASSTGTENTEAFF.